This T cell receptor (beta chain) was retrieved from a study of T-cell memory formation after mild COVID-19. Study-wide results and caveats: Prior to infection, memory already included some responding clones, suggesting cross-reactive memory joined.

TCRdb processed the 5' RACE reads anew with MiXCR; each CDR3 protein has one entry. The sample has 250,000 to 400,000 distinct CDR3 sequences, over 11% seen once. This clonotype has a handful of counts. Its target is unknown. The CDR3 contains 13 residues. V was cut by 4 bases and J by 4 bases, with 8 bases left in between. Looked up from germline, CDR1 is SEHNR and CDR2 is FQNEAQ (reference sequence). This chain uses TRBV7-9 with TRBJ1-3; D gene uncertain. The sample comprised PBMCs or a T cell subset sorted from them (not recorded which). This TCR was sampled from a man aged 18 to 29 who had mild COVID-19 (a few samples of this study predate the infection). Cell type and time point are not known. The CDR3 here is CASSWDGGNTIYF. The CDR3 region has the DNA TGTGCCAGCAGCTGGGATGGGGGAAACACCATATATTTT.